The clone carrying this TCR beta chain was recorded many times. The source of the sample is a study of T cells in Graves' hyperthyroidism and ophthalmopathy. Amplification targeted TCR beta CDR3 regions from RNA transcripts. First-round RT-PCR targeting the TCR CDR3 was performed with the HTBI primer set. TCRdb independently ran MiXCR on the multiplex PCR reads; one entry per CDR3 protein. The sample shows fewer than 900,000 distinct CDR3 sequences, about 17% of them seen only once. The sample was blood. The source of this sequence is a woman between 45 and 65 years old with Graves' hyperthyroidism that later progressed to Graves' ophthalmopathy.

CDR3 coding DNA: TGTGCCAGCAGTTTGTCTAGCGGGGGGACAGATACGCAGTATTTT. Translating it yields CASSLSSGGTDTQYF. V and J are TRBV27 and TRBJ2-3; 11 bases match TRBD2. The trim removed 3 bases at V and 3 bases at J, leaving 2 bases unmatched. Per the germline V gene, CDR1 is MNHEY and CDR2 is SMNVEV (reference sequence). CDR3 size: 15 residues.